This entry lists 8 T cell receptor beta chains sequenced from one sample in a study of cytomegalovirus exposure and HLA in healthy donors. Only in-frame clones appear in the TCRdb table, and some are missing; sequencing was by immunoSEQ multiplex PCR. The sample gives 100,000 to 150,000 clones, over 90% of which show up once; approximately 1.3% is in the top ten. The sequenced material came from PBMCs. These receptors came from a woman in her late teens or twenties in good health and CMV-seronegative.

The chain carries TRBV27 and TRBJ2-1, with no clear D. This CDR3 is 17 amino acids long. The V gene lost 2 bases and the J gene lost 0 bases, with 14 bases spanning the gap. Germline V gene lookup returns CDR1 MNHEY and CDR2 SMNVEV (reference sequence). CDR3 amino acids: CASSLLSAELSYNEQFF. The CDR3 DNA sequence: TGTGCCAGCAGTTTACTTTCGGCGGAACTCTCCTACAATGAGCAGTTCTTC.

This clone was recorded only once. The V call is TRBV19, the J call TRBJ2-4; tentative D call: TRBD1 (7 bases). Germline CDR1 reads LNHDA; CDR2 reads SQIVND (reference sequence). This CDR3 region has 15 residues. Trimming removed 6 bases from V and 5 bases from J, with 17 bases in between. DNA of the CDR3: TGTGCCAGTAGGGTGGAGGGGGCAGGGGAAAACATTCAGTACTTC. It is translated as CASRVEGAGENIQYF.

This chain joins TRBV6-1 and TRBJ2-5; TRBD2 aligns across 10 bases. The germline V gene encodes CDR1 MNHNS and CDR2 SASEGT. The CDR3 covers 18 residues. V was clipped by 4 bases and J by 1 base; unmatched bases: 12. CDR3: CASSGTYLGLAVQETQYF. CDR3 nucleotides: TGTGCCAGCAGTGGGACGTATTTAGGACTAGCGGTCCAAGAGACCCAGTACTTC.

The sample holds one count of this clone. This chain links TRBV5-1 with TRBJ2-7; 10 positions match TRBD2. Germline CDR1 SGHRS, CDR2 YFSETQ. The J segment lost 6 bases and the V segment lost 4 bases, leaving 16 bases of the junction unmatched. CDR3 size: 17 residues. This CDR3 reads CASSPWGLAGVGSEQYF. CDR3 nucleotide sequence: TGCGCCAGCAGCCCCTGGGGTCTAGCGGGAGTCGGGTCCGAGCAGTACTTC. Drawing the rest from reference TRBV5-1 and TRBJ2-7, the complete variable domain is KAGVTQTPRYLIKTRGQQVTLSCSPISGHRSVSWYQQTPGQGLQFLFEYFSETQRNKGNFPGRFSGRQFSNSRSEMNVSTLELGDSALYLCASSPWGLAGVGSEQYFGPGTRLTVT.

The chain is built from TRBV28 and TRBJ2-6, with TRBD1 identical over 7 bases. CDR1 and CDR2 from the germline V gene are MDHEN and SYDVKM. This CDR3 region has 15 residues. V shed 5 bases, J shed 2 bases, and the junction held 3 bases outside the gene matches. The CDR3 is CASSTGVPGANVLTF. The CDR3 DNA reads TGTGCCAGCAGTACAGGGGTTCCTGGGGCCAACGTCCTGACTTTC.

For this clone: The junction shows a germline mismatch at one end, possibly a read error. The rearrangement joins TRBV5-1 to TRBJ1-1; 9 nucleotides match TRBD1. Germline CDR1 and CDR2: SGHRS and YFSETQ. The CDR3 has 15 amino acids. CDR3 sequence reads: CASSLGTGRNAEAFF. The CDR3 DNA sequence: TGCGCCAGCAGCCTAGGGACAGGGAGGAACGCTGAAGCTTTCTTT.

The chain recombines TRBV28 with TRBJ2-1; 12 bases agree with TRBD2. Looked up from germline, CDR1 is MDHEN and CDR2 is SYDVKM. The CDR3 extends over 16 amino acids. After removal of 10 bases from V and 2 bases from J, the junction contained 9 bases not matched to a gene. In DNA, the CDR3 is TGTGCCACCCTCACAGGACTAGCGGGACCCTACAATGAGCAGTTCTTC. Translated: CATLTGLAGPYNEQFF.

This clone was seen only a few times. The chain uses TRBV4-1 and TRBJ2-7; no firm D call. The CDR3 is 13 amino acids. CDR1 is MGHRA and CDR2 is YSYEKL in the germline V gene. The ends were cut back, 0 bases at V and 6 bases at J, with 9 bases in the middle. For the CDR3, the DNA is TGCGCCAGCAGCCAAGATCTACCCTCCGAGCAGTACTTC. This codes for CASSQDLPSEQYF.